This T cell receptor (beta chain) is drawn from a study of patients and donors after allogeneic stem cell transplantation. Germline-derived CDR1 and CDR2 are DFQATT and SNEGSKA (reference sequence). The CDR3 is 14 residues long. Trimming stripped 6 bases from V and 4 bases from J, with 16 bases between. In its sample, this clonotype was seen many times. Each CDR3 protein is one row after TCRdb ran MiXCR on the RT-PCR reads. Found here are fewer than 95,000 distinct CDR3 sequences, roughly 4.9% of them singletons; the top ten hold 2% to 3%. The chain is built from TRBV20-1 and TRBJ1-5; D remains ambiguous. The receptor's source is a human donor who was either an allogeneic HSCT recipient or a stem cell or donor lymphocyte infusion donor (not recorded which). It is not recorded whose cells these are; they may come from a transplant donor. Source material: blood, either unsorted or a sorted T cell fraction (not recorded which). The CDR3 region is CSARAGLDNQPQHF. The CDR3 DNA sequence: TGCAGTGCACGGGCAGGCCTCGATAATCAGCCCCAGCATTTT.